The T cell receptor (beta chain) described here comes from a study of blood T cells in healthy people across ages. Per-sample PBMC isolation yielded at least 7 million cells. A second about 7 to 11 cycle PCR used barcoded and J-beta primers. Carrying 12 random nucleotides, a template-switch adaptor labeled each individual cDNA molecule. TCRdb re-derived calls from the 5' RACE reads in MiXCR, one entry per CDR3 protein. In the table there are roughly 2 million distinct CDR3 sequences, approximately 50% of which are singletons. About this clonotype: What it recognizes is unknown.

Overall study results and limits: It was found that TCR beta diversity correlated strongly with the percentage of naive T cells. A conclusive naive versus antigen-experienced comparison was prevented by the unsorted PBMCs.

The receptor was derived from a woman between 40 and 50 years old in good health. Sequences were obtained from blood.

Here the CDR3 reads CASSQDLTGWHYGYTF. The CDR3, as DNA: TGTGCCAGCAGCCAAGATTTGACAGGGTGGCACTATGGCTACACCTTC. V usage is TRBV14 and J usage is TRBJ1-2; 7 bases are shared with TRBD1. The CDR3 has 16 residues. Germline CDR1 reads SGHDN; CDR2 reads FVKESK. V trimming: 0 bases; J trimming: 3 bases; junction bases outside the gene matches: 7.